Presented here are 21 T cell receptor beta chains from one specimen sequenced in a study of cytomegalovirus exposure and HLA in healthy donors. This PCR relied on a set of 60 Vbeta primers and 13 Jbeta primers. The method was immunoSEQ multiplex PCR; TCRdb's version includes in-frame clones alone and lacks a portion of them. The data show 150,000 to 200,000 clones, 68% seen once. The source material was PBMCs. Every receptor here comes from a man aged 25-45 years in good health and CMV-seropositive.

The V and J genes are TRBV7-9 and TRBJ1-1; D call uncertain. CDR1 is SEHNR, CDR2 FQNEAQ, per germline (reference sequence). The CDR3 has 14 amino acids. V dropped 7 bases and J dropped 4 bases, with 16 bases sitting between them. The DNA of the CDR3 is TGTGCCAGCAACTTTGGGCAAAGCAGCACTGAAGCTTTCTTT. The encoded protein is CASNFGQSSTEAFF.

This rearrangement joins TRBV5-6 to TRBJ2-3, with D unclear. Trimming removed 2 bases at V and 2 bases at J, with 12 bases between. The CDR3 contains 15 residues. Germline values: CDR1 SGHDT, CDR2 YYEEEE. CDR3 bases: TGTGCCAGCAGCTTACCCAACCCAGTCACAGATACGCAGTATTTT. This translates into CASSLPNPVTDTQYF.

The V call is TRBV5-6, the J call TRBJ2-3; tentatively, D is TRBD2 (5 bases). The germline CDR1 and CDR2 sequences are SGHDT and YYEEEE. Trimming cost V 3 bases and J 2 bases, with 10 bases left between them. CDR3 length: 14 residues. In DNA form, the CDR3 reads TGTGCCAGCAGCTCCGGACGGGACACAGATACGCAGTATTTT. This translates into CASSSGRDTDTQYF.

V and J are TRBV29-1 and TRBJ2-7, with 11 bases matching TRBD2. Germline CDR1 and CDR2: SQVTM and ANQGSEA. The CDR3 contains 13 residues. The V and J ends lost 4 bases and 6 bases, in that order; junction bases with no gene match: 5. In DNA, the CDR3 is TGCAGCGTTGGTGTACTAGCGGGAGTCGAGCAGTACTTC. Translating it yields CSVGVLAGVEQYF.

The CDR3 loop is CSVARTGGSYEQYF. CDR3 coding DNA: TGCAGCGTTGCCCGGACAGGGGGCTCCTACGAGCAGTACTTC. This chain uses TRBV29-1 with TRBJ2-7, with 10 nucleotides matching TRBD1. V was pared by 4 bases and J by 0 bases, with 3 bases of the junction left unmatched. This CDR3 comprises 14 residues. Germline values: CDR1 SQVTM, CDR2 ANQGSEA.

This clone occurred once. The V and J genes are TRBV6-5 and TRBJ1-1; 10 bases agree with TRBD1. The CDR3 consists of 15 residues. CDR1 and CDR2 (germline): MNHEY, SVGAGI. V lost 2 bases, J lost 2 bases, and 2 bases stayed unmatched. This CDR3 reads CASSYLTGGNTEAFF. In DNA form, the CDR3 reads TGTGCCAGCAGTTACCTGACAGGGGGCAACACTGAAGCTTTCTTT.

The rearrangement links TRBV11-2 to TRBJ2-7; maybe TRBD2 (6 bases). The germline gives CDR1 SGHAT, CDR2 FQNNGV. The CDR3 consists of 15 residues. V was cut by 0 bases and J by 5 bases, with 14 bases left in between. The CDR3 loop reads CASSLEYQGGDEQYF. The CDR3 nucleotides read TGTGCCAGCAGCTTAGAATACCAGGGAGGCGACGAGCAGTACTTC. The full variable domain, its missing parts supplied by reference TRBV11-2 and TRBJ2-7, is EAGVAQSPRYKIIEKRQSVAFWCNPISGHATLYWYQQILGQGPKLLIQFQNNGVVDDSQLPKDRFSAERLKGVDSTLKIQPAKLEDSAVYLCASSLEYQGGDEQYFGPGTRLTVT.

The rearrangement uses TRBV27 and TRBJ2-2, with D possibly TRBD2 on 6 matching bases. CDR1 is MNHEY, CDR2 SMNVEV, per germline (reference sequence). This CDR3 is 17 amino acids long. The V gene lost 5 bases and the J gene lost 1 base, with 17 bases spanning the gap. DNA of the CDR3: TGTGCCAGCAGTCTAACCTTGAATAGCGGGAACACCGGGGAGCTGTTTTTT. Translated, it gives CASSLTLNSGNTGELFF.

A word on this clone: This same CDR3 is encoded by further DNA sequences in the sample. The chain combines TRBV25-1 with TRBJ1-1, with 7 bases that match TRBD1. From germline, CDR1 is MGHDK and CDR2 SYGVNS. This CDR3 is built from 11 residues. The junction had 3 bases not matched to a gene; V was cut back by 5 bases and J by 9 bases. The CDR3 protein is CASSRQGQAFF. CDR3 sequence (DNA): TGTGCCAGCAGTAGACAGGGCCAAGCTTTCTTT. The full variable domain, with the rest looked up from reference TRBV25-1 and TRBJ1-1, is EADIYQTPRYLVIGTGKKITLECSQTMGHDKMYWYQQDPGMELHLIHYSYGVNSTEKGDLSSESTVSRIRTEHFPLTLESARPSHTSQYLCASSRQGQAFFGQGTRLTVV.

Turning to this clone: One end of the junction varies from germline; a read error may be responsible. The chain recombines TRBV19 with TRBJ2-2; unclear D gene. The germline gives CDR1 LNHDA, CDR2 SQIVND (reference sequence). The CDR3 has 14 amino acids. The CDR3 DNA reads as TGTGCCGGTAGTATCCCCACGAACACCGGGGAGCTGTTTTTT. As protein: CAGSIPTNTGELFF. The full variable domain, rest sourced from reference TRBV19 and TRBJ2-2, is DGGITQSPKYLFRKEGQNVTLSCEQNLNHDAMYWYRQDPGQGLRLIYYSQIVNDFQKGDIAEGYSVSREKKESFPLTVTSAQKNPTAFYLCAGSIPTNTGELFFGEGSRLTVL.

The chain recombines TRBV6-6 with TRBJ1-1; no reliable D call. This CDR3 comprises 13 residues. Germline CDR1 reads MNHNY; CDR2 reads SVGAGI (reference sequence). The V end lost 6 bases, the J end lost 8 bases, and 16 bases lay between the germline ends. CDR3 residues: CASSLPHGGEAFF. Here the CDR3 DNA reads TGTGCCAGCAGCCTACCGCATGGAGGAGAAGCTTTCTTT.

This clone has a handful of counts. The chain links TRBV6-1 to TRBJ1-5, with D possibly being TRBD1 (6 bases). The length of the CDR3 is 13 residues. V was cut by 3 bases and J by 3 bases, with 6 bases left in between. Germline assignment: CDR1 MNHNS and CDR2 SASEGT. In DNA, the CDR3 is TGTGCCAGCAGTGAGGGACACAATCAGCCCCAGCATTTT. Translation gives CASSEGHNQPQHF.

This chain links TRBV28 with TRBJ1-2; D is undetermined. Germline-derived CDR1 and CDR2 are MDHEN and SYDVKM. Trimming took 6 bases from V and 7 from J, leaving 9 bases between them. The CDR3 covers 11 residues. CDR3 sequence (DNA): TGTGCCAGCAGCTCCAGCGTTGGCTACACCTTC. Translated: CASSSSVGYTF.

This CDR3 reads CASSPGQFTYEQYF. The DNA of the CDR3 is TGTGCCAGTAGTCCGGGACAGTTTACCTACGAGCAGTACTTC. V gene TRBV19 combines with J gene TRBJ2-7; 7 bases match TRBD1. The CDR3 has 14 amino acids. V shed 5 bases and J 2 bases; nucleotides not matched to a gene: 6. CDR1 is LNHDA, CDR2 SQIVND, per germline (reference sequence).

The CDR3 reads CASSSERKIPPGGELFF. The CDR3 nucleotides read TGTGCCAGCAGCTCAGAGCGTAAAATACCACCCGGCGGGGAGCTGTTTTTT. This chain joins TRBV7-9 and TRBJ2-2; D ambiguous. The CDR3 consists of 17 residues. V lost 4 bases, J lost 7 bases, and 22 bases lay in between. CDR1 is SEHNR, CDR2 FQNEAQ, per germline (reference sequence).

The CDR3 protein is CASSVESVVETQYF. The CDR3 nucleotides read TGTGCCAGCAGCGTAGAGTCGGTCGTTGAGACCCAGTACTTC. This rearrangement joins TRBV9 to TRBJ2-5; D uncertain. CDR1 and CDR2 (germline): SGDLS, YYNGEE. Trimming shortened V by 0 bases and J by 5 bases, and 11 bases separated the two germline ends. CDR3 length equals 14 residues.

The CDR3 region has the DNA TGTGCCAGCAGCCAGGGACAGGGAGCATACGAGCAGTACTTC. It encodes CASSQGQGAYEQYF. The rearrangement uses TRBV11-1 and TRBJ2-7; 9 nucleotides line up with TRBD1. CDR1 is SGHAT, CDR2 FQDESV, per germline (reference sequence). The CDR3 is 14 amino acids. With 5 bases clipped from V and 4 bases from J, the junction kept 6 bases outside the gene matches. The whole variable domain, filled in from reference TRBV11-1 and TRBJ2-7, reads EAEVAQSPRYKITEKSQAVAFWCDPISGHATLYWYRQILGQGPELLVQFQDESVVDDSQLPKDRFSAERLKGVDSTLKIQPAELGDSAMYLCASSQGQGAYEQYFGPGTRLTVT.

This chain uses TRBV30 with TRBJ2-1; a weak D match, TRBD2 (6 bases). V gave up 3 bases and J gave up 4 bases, with 16 bases separating them. CDR1 is GTSNPN and CDR2 is SVGIG in the germline V gene (reference sequence). CDR3 length: 15 amino acids. The CDR3 reads CAWSGAGKGYNEQFF. The CDR3 coding sequence is TGTGCCTGGAGCGGGGCGGGGAAAGGGTACAATGAGCAGTTCTTC.

This rearrangement joins TRBV6-5 to TRBJ1-1; tentative D call: TRBD1 (6 bases). The CDR3 sequence is 13 residues long. Trimming pared 4 bases from V and 5 bases from J, leaving 11 bases between. Germline CDR1 is MNHEY and CDR2 is SVGAGI. CDR3 sequence: CASSSGDRTEAFF. The DNA for the CDR3 is TGTGCCAGCAGTTCAGGGGATCGGACTGAAGCTTTCTTT.

Remarks on this clone: Mismatch with germline at one junction end may stem from a read error. This rearrangement joins TRBV5-1 to TRBJ1-1, with no clear D. CDR3 size: 15 residues. Looked up from germline, CDR1 is SGHRS and CDR2 is YFSETQ. The CDR3 nucleotides are TGCGCCAGCAGCTTAGCGGACTCTCCAATGAACCCTCCACTCTTT. It encodes CASSLADSPMNPPLF. The entire variable domain, with the rest obtained from reference TRBV5-1 and TRBJ1-1, is as follows: KAGVTQTPRYLIKTRGQQVTLSCSPISGHRSVSWYQQTPGQGLQFLFEYFSETQRNKGNFPGRFSGRQFSNSRSEMNVSTLELGDSALYLCASSLADSPMNPPLFGQGTRLTVV.

V and J are TRBV6-1 and TRBJ2-3; no definite D call. The CDR3 runs 16 residues. From germline, CDR1 is MNHNS and CDR2 SASEGT. Trimming shortened V by 1 base and J by 0 bases, and 11 bases separated the two germline ends. CDR3 in DNA: TGTGCCAGCAGTGAAGGTCTCAGTGCAAGCACAGATACGCAGTATTTT. Translated, it gives CASSEGLSASTDTQYF.